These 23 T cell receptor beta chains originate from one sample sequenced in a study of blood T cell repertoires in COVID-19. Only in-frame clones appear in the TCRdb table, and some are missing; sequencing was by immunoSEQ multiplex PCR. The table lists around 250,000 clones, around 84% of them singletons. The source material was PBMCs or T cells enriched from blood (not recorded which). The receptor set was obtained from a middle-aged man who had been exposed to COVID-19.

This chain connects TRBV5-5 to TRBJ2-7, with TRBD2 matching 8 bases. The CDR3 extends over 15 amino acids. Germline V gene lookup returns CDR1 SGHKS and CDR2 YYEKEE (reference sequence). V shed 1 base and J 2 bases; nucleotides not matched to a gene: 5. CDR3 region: CASSLSGSGTYEQYF. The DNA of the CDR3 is TGTGCCAGCAGCTTGAGCGGGAGCGGCACCTACGAGCAGTACTTC.

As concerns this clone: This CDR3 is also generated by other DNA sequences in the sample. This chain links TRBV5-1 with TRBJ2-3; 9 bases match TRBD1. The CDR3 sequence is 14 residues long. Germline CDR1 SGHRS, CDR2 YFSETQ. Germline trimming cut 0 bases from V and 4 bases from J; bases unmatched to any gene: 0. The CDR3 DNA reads TGCGCCAGCAGCTTGGGGACAGGGGCAGATACGCAGTATTTT. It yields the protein CASSLGTGADTQYF.

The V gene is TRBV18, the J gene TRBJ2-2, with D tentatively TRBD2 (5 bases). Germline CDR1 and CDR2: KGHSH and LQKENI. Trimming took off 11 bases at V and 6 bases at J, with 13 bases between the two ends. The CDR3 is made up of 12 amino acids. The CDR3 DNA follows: TGTGCCTCAGGAGGTTTATCCGGGGAGCTGTTTTTT. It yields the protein CASGGLSGELFF.

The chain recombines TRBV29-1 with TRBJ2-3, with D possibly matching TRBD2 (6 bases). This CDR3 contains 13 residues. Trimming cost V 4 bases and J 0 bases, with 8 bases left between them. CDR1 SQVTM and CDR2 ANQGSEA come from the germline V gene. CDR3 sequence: CSVGGVSTDTQYF. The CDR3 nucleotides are TGCAGCGTTGGGGGGGTGAGCACAGATACGCAGTATTTT.

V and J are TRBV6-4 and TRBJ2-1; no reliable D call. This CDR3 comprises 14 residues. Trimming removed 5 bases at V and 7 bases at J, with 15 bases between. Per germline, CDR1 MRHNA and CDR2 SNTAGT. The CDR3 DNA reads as TGTGCCAGCAGTAGGTCGGTACAGCTGAATGAGCAGTTCTTC. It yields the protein CASSRSVQLNEQFF.

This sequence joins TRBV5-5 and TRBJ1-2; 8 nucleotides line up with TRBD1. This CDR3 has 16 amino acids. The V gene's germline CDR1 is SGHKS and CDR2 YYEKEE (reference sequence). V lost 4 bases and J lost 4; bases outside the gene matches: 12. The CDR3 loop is CASSPDHRGRSYGYTF. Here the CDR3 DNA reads TGTGCCAGCAGCCCTGATCACAGGGGGAGGAGCTATGGCTACACCTTC.

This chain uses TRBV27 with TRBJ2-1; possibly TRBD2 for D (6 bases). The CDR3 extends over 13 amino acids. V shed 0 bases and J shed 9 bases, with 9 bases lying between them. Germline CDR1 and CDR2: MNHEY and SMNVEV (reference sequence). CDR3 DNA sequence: TGTGCCAGCAGTTTATCGAACGGGGGTGAGCAGTTCTTC. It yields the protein CASSLSNGGEQFF.

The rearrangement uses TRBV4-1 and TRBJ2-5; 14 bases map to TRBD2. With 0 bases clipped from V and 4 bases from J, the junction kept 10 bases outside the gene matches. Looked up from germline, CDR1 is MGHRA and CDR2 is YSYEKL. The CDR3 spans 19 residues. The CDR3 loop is CASSQDSGLAGVLAETQYF. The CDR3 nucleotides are TGCGCCAGCAGCCAAGATTCGGGACTAGCGGGAGTTTTGGCAGAGACCCAGTACTTC.

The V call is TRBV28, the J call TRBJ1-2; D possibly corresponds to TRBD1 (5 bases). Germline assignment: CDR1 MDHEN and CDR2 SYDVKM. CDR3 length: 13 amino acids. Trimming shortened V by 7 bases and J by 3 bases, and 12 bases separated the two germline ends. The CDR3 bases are TGTGCCAGCACGGGGGTCAGTGACTATGGCTACACCTTC. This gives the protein CASTGVSDYGYTF.

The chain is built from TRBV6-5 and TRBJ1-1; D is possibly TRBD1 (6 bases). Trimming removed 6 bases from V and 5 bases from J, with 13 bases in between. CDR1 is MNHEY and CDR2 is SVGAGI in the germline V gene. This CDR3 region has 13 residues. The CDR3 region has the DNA TGTGCCAGCAGCGAGGGGGTGGGAACTGAAGCTTTCTTT. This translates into CASSEGVGTEAFF.

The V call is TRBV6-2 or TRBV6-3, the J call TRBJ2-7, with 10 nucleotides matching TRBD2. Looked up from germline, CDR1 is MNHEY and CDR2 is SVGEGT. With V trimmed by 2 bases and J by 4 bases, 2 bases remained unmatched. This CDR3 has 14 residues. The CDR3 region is CASSYTSGNYEQYF. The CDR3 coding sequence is TGTGCCAGCAGTTACACTAGCGGGAATTACGAGCAGTACTTC.

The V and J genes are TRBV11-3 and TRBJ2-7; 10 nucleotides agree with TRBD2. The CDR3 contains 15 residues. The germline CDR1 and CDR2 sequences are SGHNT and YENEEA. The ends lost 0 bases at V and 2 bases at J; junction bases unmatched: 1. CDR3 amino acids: CASSLELAGTYEQYF. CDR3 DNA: TGTGCCAGCAGCTTAGAACTAGCGGGAACCTACGAGCAGTACTTC.

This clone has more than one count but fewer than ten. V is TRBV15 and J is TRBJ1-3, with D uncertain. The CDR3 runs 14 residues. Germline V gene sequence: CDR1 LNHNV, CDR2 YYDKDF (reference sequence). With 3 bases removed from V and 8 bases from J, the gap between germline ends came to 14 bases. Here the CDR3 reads CATSRGQTWDTIYF. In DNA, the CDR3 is TGTGCCACCAGCAGGGGCCAGACCTGGGACACCATATATTTT. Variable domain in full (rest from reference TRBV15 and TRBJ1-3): DAMVIQNPRYQVTQFGKPVTLSCSQTLNHNVMYWYQQKSSQAPKLLFHYYDKDFNNEADTPDNFQSRRPNTSFCFLDIRSPGLGDTAMYLCATSRGQTWDTIYFGEGSWLTVV.

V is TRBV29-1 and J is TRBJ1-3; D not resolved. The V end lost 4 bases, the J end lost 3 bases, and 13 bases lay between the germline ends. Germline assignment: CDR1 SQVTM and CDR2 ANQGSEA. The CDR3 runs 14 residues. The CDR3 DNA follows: TGCAGCGTTGCTCTCCGCGTCGGTGGAAACACCATATATTTT. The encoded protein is CSVALRVGGNTIYF.

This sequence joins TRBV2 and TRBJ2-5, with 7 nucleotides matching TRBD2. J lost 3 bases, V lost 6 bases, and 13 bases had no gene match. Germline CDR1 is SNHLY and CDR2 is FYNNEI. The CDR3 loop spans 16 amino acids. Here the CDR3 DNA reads TGTGCCAGCAGAGGTGCGCGGGGGAGGGAAAAAGAGACCCAGTACTTC. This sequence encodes CASRGARGREKETQYF.

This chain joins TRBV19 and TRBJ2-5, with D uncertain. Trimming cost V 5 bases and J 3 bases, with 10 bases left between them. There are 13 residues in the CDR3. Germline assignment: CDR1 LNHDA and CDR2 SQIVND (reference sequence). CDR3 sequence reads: CASSEHREETQYF. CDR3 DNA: TGTGCCAGTAGTGAACACAGAGAAGAGACCCAGTACTTC.

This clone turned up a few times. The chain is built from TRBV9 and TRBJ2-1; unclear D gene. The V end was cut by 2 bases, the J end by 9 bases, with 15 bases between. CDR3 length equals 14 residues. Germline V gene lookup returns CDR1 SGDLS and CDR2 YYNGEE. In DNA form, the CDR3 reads TGTGCCAGCAGCGTCCCACCGGAGAACGGTGAGCAGTTCTTC. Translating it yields CASSVPPENGEQFF.

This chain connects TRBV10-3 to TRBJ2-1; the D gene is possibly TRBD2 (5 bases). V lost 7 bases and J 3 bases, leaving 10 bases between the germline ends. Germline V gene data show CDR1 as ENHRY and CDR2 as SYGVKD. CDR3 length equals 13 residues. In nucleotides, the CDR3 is TGTGCCATCACCGGGAACCGCTACAATGAGCAGTTCTTC. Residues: CAITGNRYNEQFF.

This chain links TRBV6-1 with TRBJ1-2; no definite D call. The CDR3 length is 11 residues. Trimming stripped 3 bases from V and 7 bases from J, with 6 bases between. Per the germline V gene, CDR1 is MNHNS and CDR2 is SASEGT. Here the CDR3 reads CASSDRFGYTF. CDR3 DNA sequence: TGTGCCAGCAGTGACAGGTTTGGCTACACCTTC.

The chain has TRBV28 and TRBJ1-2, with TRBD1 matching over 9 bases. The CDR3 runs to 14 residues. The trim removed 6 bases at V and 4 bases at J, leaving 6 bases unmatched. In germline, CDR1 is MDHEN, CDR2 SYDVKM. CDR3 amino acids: CASRNGQGRYGYTF. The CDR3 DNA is TGTGCCAGCAGAAATGGACAGGGGCGCTATGGCTACACCTTC.

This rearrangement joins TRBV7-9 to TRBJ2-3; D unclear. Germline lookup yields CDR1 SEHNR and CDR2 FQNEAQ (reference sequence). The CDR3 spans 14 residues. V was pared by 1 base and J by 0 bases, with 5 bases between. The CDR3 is CASSLGVSTDTQYF. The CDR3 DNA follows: TGTGCCAGCAGCTTAGGCGTTAGCACAGATACGCAGTATTTT.

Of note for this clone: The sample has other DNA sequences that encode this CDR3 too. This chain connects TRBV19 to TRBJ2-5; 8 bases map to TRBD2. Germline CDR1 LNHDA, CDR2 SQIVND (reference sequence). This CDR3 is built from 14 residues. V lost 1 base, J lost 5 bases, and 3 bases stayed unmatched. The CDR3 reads CASSIGSGKETQYF. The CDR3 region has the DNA TGTGCCAGTAGTATAGGTAGCGGGAAGGAGACCCAGTACTTC. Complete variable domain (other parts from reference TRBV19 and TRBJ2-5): DGGITQSPKYLFRKEGQNVTLSCEQNLNHDAMYWYRQDPGQGLRLIYYSQIVNDFQKGDIAEGYSVSREKKESFPLTVTSAQKNPTAFYLCASSIGSGKETQYFGPGTRLLVL.

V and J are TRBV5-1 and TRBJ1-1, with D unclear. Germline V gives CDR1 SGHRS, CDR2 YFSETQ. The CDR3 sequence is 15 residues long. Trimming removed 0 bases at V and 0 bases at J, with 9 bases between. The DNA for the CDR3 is TGCGCCAGCAGCTTGGCCCGAGGGATGAACACTGAAGCTTTCTTT. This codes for CASSLARGMNTEAFF.